The present TCR beta chain was sequenced within a study of breast tumors, draining lymph nodes, adjacent tissues (dated by TCRdb to the mid-2010s). About the full investigation: The study compared TCR beta repertoires across tumor, adjacent nontumor tissue and axillary lymph nodes from breast cancer patients. The study was designed to assess the relationships and possible T-cell exchange between tumor, surrounding tissue and draining lymph node repertoires in human breast cancer.

Sequencing was carried out with an Illumina HiSeq 2000. Multiplex PCR amplification was used to build the TCR beta chain libraries. The amplified TCR beta chain products were analyzed by high-throughput sequencing. TCRdb passed the public sequencing reads through fastp at Q25 and MiXCR, retaining productive beta sequences. Each CDR3 protein gets just one entry, which takes the most common genes and DNA from the rows behind it. The sample table records about 230,000 distinct CDR3 sequences; approximately 30% of these occur just once. 1.4% of the sample lies in the top ten. The lymph node samples were taken from the axillary draining lymph nodes of breast cancer patients. The CDR3 runs 12 residues from the cysteine to the phenylalanine. Of the read, only the CDR3 DNA is kept; its 36 bases are in frame from base 1. Trimming takes 7 bases from V and 5 bases from J, and the germline ends sit 14 bases apart. The germline V gene encodes CDR1 SQVTM and CDR2 ANQGSEA.

With regard to this clonotype: It lacks a known antigen. Base qualities are not at hand, and no much larger clone is one base apart.

The paper's findings and limits, for the study overall: A scenario in which most tumor T cells derive from the lymph node and then expand within tumor tissue was judged to be consistent with the data. The conclusion that tumor T cells originate in lymph nodes was framed as consistent with a hypothesis rather than directly demonstrated. In luminal-like breast cancer, tumor and nontumor tissue repertoires resembled each other significantly more than in basal-like breast cancer. Tumor T-cell repertoires showed less diversity than lymph node repertoires and more diversity than nontumor tissue repertoires, and tumor T-cell repertoires showed preferential V and J gene usage.

The receptor's source is a female donor with breast cancer. Some clones in this sample may be carry-over from other donors' samples. The sample comprised axillary lymph node tissue. Recombination linked TRBV29-1 to TRBJ2-5; the best D guess is TRBD2, with 6 bases matching. The CDR3 region: CSATTLAETQYF. The nucleotide sequence is TGCAGCGCAACTACCCTAGCGGAGACCCAGTACTTC.